This note documents a single T cell receptor (beta chain) sequence. The antigen is undetermined. These data originate in a study of human versus mouse CDR3 diversity and MHC coevolution. TCRdb keeps only in-frame clones here, not all; method: immunoSEQ multiplex PCR. Of about 77,000 clones detected, roughly 90% appear once; the ten largest clones hold around 0.15%. Whole-study results and caveats: Compared with mice, human CDR3s carried more deletions and insertions on average.

This CDR3 has 16 amino acids. Germline CDR1 reads SGDLS; CDR2 reads YYNGEE. Losses at the gene ends were 0 bases for V and 4 bases for J; bases not matched to a gene: 5. This sequence originates from a person aged 30-70 years in good health. Sequenced: naive CD4+ T cells from blood. Documented subset: CD45RO-negative CD62L-positive naive CD4 T cells. The chain employs TRBV9 and TRBJ2-5; TRBD2 matches at 11 bases. The CDR3: CASSVALAGGPETQYF. The CDR3 nucleotides read TGTGCCAGCAGCGTAGCTCTAGCGGGGGGCCCAGAGACCCAGTACTTC.